Below, 20 T cell receptor beta chains from the same sample are listed, as sequenced in a study of stem cell transplantation in POMP-related autoinflammatory disease. Here immunoSEQ multiplex PCR was the method, and the copy in TCRdb shows in-frame clones only, minus some. The table includes about 26,000 clones, about 81% detected once. This specimen consisted of CD4+ T cells from PBMCs, obtained before stem cell transplantation. All receptors derive from a human donor with POMP-related autoinflammation and immune dysregulation (PRAID).

V and J are TRBV19 and TRBJ2-3; D call uncertain. The CDR3 extends over 13 amino acids. Germline CDR1 reads LNHDA; CDR2 reads SQIVND (reference sequence). V lost 5 bases and J lost 3, with 9 bases in between. The CDR3 protein is CASSVAGTDTQYF. DNA of the CDR3: TGTGCCAGTAGTGTTGCCGGGACAGATACGCAGTATTTT.

V is TRBV5-8 and J is TRBJ2-2, with D perhaps matching TRBD1 or TRBD2 (5 bases each). Germline lookup yields CDR1 SGHTS and CDR2 YDEGEE. This CDR3 is 16 amino acids long. V was pared by 4 bases and J by 4 bases, with 17 bases between. Here the CDR3 reads CASSLTWDPATGELFF. The CDR3 DNA is TGTGCCAGCAGCCTTACGTGGGACCCCGCCACCGGGGAGCTGTTTTTT. Based on the CDR3 plus reference TRBV5-8 and TRBJ2-2, the full variable domain is EAGVTQSPTHLIKTRGQQATLRCSPISGHTSVYWYQQALGLGLQFLLWYDEGEERNRGNFPPRFSGRQFPNYSSELNVNALELEDSALYLCASSLTWDPATGELFFGEGSRLTVL.

The count of this clone is one. CDR3 in DNA: TGTGCCAGCAGTTTTAGCGGGAGGTATACCGGGGAGCTGTTTTTT. Translation gives CASSFSGRYTGELFF. The genes are TRBV27 and TRBJ2-2; 10 nucleotides agree with TRBD2. Germline CDR1 MNHEY, CDR2 SMNVEV (reference sequence). The CDR3 runs 15 residues. V shed 3 bases and J 5 bases; nucleotides not matched to a gene: 3.

The J gene is TRBJ1-2, the V gene TRBV19; TRBD1 matches 9 bases. This CDR3 spans 14 amino acids. Germline V gene lookup returns CDR1 LNHDA and CDR2 SQIVND (reference sequence). The trim removed 5 bases at V and 4 bases at J, leaving 5 bases unmatched. The CDR3 DNA sequence: TGTGCCAGTAGTTACAGGGGGCAGAGCTATGGCTACACCTTC. Amino acids: CASSYRGQSYGYTF.

The chain has TRBV15 and TRBJ1-2; unclear D gene. V dropped 3 bases and J dropped 4 bases, with 21 bases sitting between them. Germline assignment: CDR1 LNHNV and CDR2 YYDKDF (reference sequence). The CDR3 covers 17 residues. The CDR3 DNA sequence: TGTGCCACCAGCAGGCGAGGACTCTCCCCGGATCTCTATGGCTACACCTTC. Translation: CATSRRGLSPDLYGYTF.

The chain couples TRBV2 to TRBJ2-1; the match to TRBD1 covers 9 bases. The trim removed 7 bases at V and 7 bases at J, leaving 5 bases unmatched. Germline CDR1 reads SNHLY; CDR2 reads FYNNEI. The CDR3 has 13 amino acids. In DNA, the CDR3 is TGTGCCAGCATCCTAGACAGGGGGAATGAGCAGTTCTTC. Residues: CASILDRGNEQFF.

This chain uses TRBV5-4 with TRBJ2-3, with 8 bases aligning to TRBD1. J was trimmed by 4 bases and V by 4 bases; bases with no gene match: 11. Germline CDR1 is SGHNT and CDR2 is YYREEE (reference sequence). CDR3 length: 16 amino acids. The CDR3 DNA follows: TGTGCCAGCAGCATCGGACAGGGCATACTCCCAGATACGCAGTATTTT. Translated, it gives CASSIGQGILPDTQYF.

The sample holds one count of this clone. The CDR3 DNA is TGCGCCAGCAGCGGCTGGGGTCGGAACACCATATATTTT. Encoded protein: CASSGWGRNTIYF. This chain joins TRBV5-1 and TRBJ1-3, with unresolved D. Per germline, CDR1 SGHRS and CDR2 YFSETQ. CDR3 size: 13 residues. V shed 4 bases and J shed 7 bases, with 12 bases lying between them.

A few counts support this clone. The CDR3 DNA reads as TGTGCCAGCAGGGGGGACAGGGGAGGCAATCAGCCCCAGCATTTT. Translating gives CASRGDRGGNQPQHF. The rearrangement uses TRBV2 and TRBJ1-5; the match to TRBD1 covers 10 bases. The germline V gene has CDR1 SNHLY and CDR2 FYNNEI. The junction had 4 bases not matched to a gene; V was cut back by 6 bases and J by 2 bases. The CDR3 length is 15 residues.

J is TRBJ2-5 and V is TRBV7-8; TRBD2 matches at 10 bases. The CDR3 covers 14 residues. Germline CDR1 and CDR2: SGHVS and FQNEAQ. The trim removed 5 bases at V and 5 bases at J, leaving 5 bases unmatched. This CDR3 is CASSILAGVETQYF. In DNA, the CDR3 is TGTGCCAGCAGCATTCTAGCGGGGGTTGAGACCCAGTACTTC.

The V and J genes are TRBV6-5 and TRBJ1-1; D unresolved. The CDR3 runs to 15 residues. The V end was cut by 2 bases, the J end by 0 bases, with 10 bases between. The germline CDR1 and CDR2 sequences are MNHEY and SVGAGI. This chain's CDR3 is CASSYGLTVNTEAFF. The CDR3 DNA follows: TGTGCCAGCAGTTACGGCCTAACTGTGAACACTGAAGCTTTCTTT.

The rearrangement links TRBV2 to TRBJ1-2, with D tentatively TRBD1 (6 bases). Germline V gives CDR1 SNHLY, CDR2 FYNNEI. The CDR3 runs 15 residues. V was pared by 3 bases and J by 1 base, with 12 bases between. The CDR3 loop is CASSDPGHLNYGYTF. The CDR3 DNA sequence: TGTGCCAGCAGTGATCCGGGACACCTTAACTATGGCTACACCTTC.

This clone was seen just once. An end of the junction differs from the germline gene, which may be a read error. The V and J genes are TRBV5-1 and TRBJ2-1; 9 positions agree with TRBD2. Per germline, CDR1 SGHRS and CDR2 YFSETQ. This CDR3 is built from 16 residues. This chain's CDR3 is CASSLFAGGSFNEQFF. In DNA form, the CDR3 reads TGCGCCAGCAGCTTGTTTGCGGGAGGGTCCTTCAATGAGCAGTTCTTC.

The chain has TRBV6-1 and TRBJ1-2, with 10 bases identical to TRBD1. The trim removed 4 bases at V and 8 bases at J, leaving 16 bases unmatched. The germline V gene has CDR1 MNHNS and CDR2 SASEGT. CDR3 length: 17 residues. CDR3 in amino acids: CASSALGGTGVLRGYTF. The CDR3, as DNA: TGTGCCAGCAGTGCTTTGGGGGGGACAGGGGTCCTCCGGGGCTACACCTTC.

This clone was recorded a few times. The genes are TRBV7-9 and TRBJ2-5, with 8 bases fitting TRBD1. Looked up from germline, CDR1 is SEHNR and CDR2 is FQNEAQ (reference sequence). The V segment lost 3 bases and the J segment 6 bases; nucleotides outside the gene matches: 9. The CDR3 has 15 residues. CDR3 nucleotide sequence: TGTGCCAGCAGCTTGACAGGGGATGTCATGAAGACCCAGTACTTC. Translating it yields CASSLTGDVMKTQYF.

The chain joins TRBV4-1 to TRBJ2-1, with 8 nucleotides matching TRBD2. This CDR3 is built from 15 residues. V dropped 6 bases and J dropped 4; count of bases not matched to a gene: 8. Germline-derived CDR1 and CDR2 are MGHRA and YSYEKL. CDR3 bases: TGCGCCAGCAGTGGACTAGCCAACGCTTACAATGAGCAGTTCTTC. Protein: CASSGLANAYNEQFF.

The genes are TRBV27 and TRBJ2-5; 9 bases fit TRBD1. The CDR3 is made up of 14 amino acids. V shed 3 bases and J 4 bases; nucleotides not matched to a gene: 3. Germline CDR1 reads MNHEY; CDR2 reads SMNVEV (reference sequence). The CDR3 nucleotides read TGTGCCAGCAGTTTGGGGACAGGGACAGAGACCCAGTACTTC. Its translation: CASSLGTGTETQYF.

The chain has TRBV5-1 and TRBJ2-5; D is perhaps TRBD2 (5 bases). Looked up from germline, CDR1 is SGHRS and CDR2 is YFSETQ. This CDR3 region has 15 residues. The V and J ends lost 0 bases and 2 bases respectively, with 11 bases between them. The CDR3 region is CASSLDGGLQETQYF. In DNA, the CDR3 is TGCGCCAGCAGCTTGGACGGAGGACTTCAAGAGACCCAGTACTTC. The full variable domain, rest sourced from reference TRBV5-1 and TRBJ2-5, is KAGVTQTPRYLIKTRGQQVTLSCSPISGHRSVSWYQQTPGQGLQFLFEYFSETQRNKGNFPGRFSGRQFSNSRSEMNVSTLELGDSALYLCASSLDGGLQETQYFGPGTRLLVL.

The chain carries TRBV30 and TRBJ1-1; 9 bases align to TRBD1. V was pared by 4 bases and J by 5 bases, with 5 bases of the junction left unmatched. This CDR3 region has 13 residues. Germline lookup yields CDR1 GTSNPN and CDR2 SVGIG (reference sequence). The CDR3, as DNA: TGTGCCTGGACGGGACAGGGCGAGACTGAAGCTTTCTTT. This translates into CAWTGQGETEAFF. The variable domain in full, with the rest retrieved from reference TRBV30 and TRBJ1-1, is SQTIHQWPATLVQPVGSPLSLECTVEGTSNPNLYWYRQAAGRGLQLLFYSVGIGQISSEVPQNLSASRPQDRQFILSSKKLLLSDSGFYLCAWTGQGETEAFFGQGTRLTVV.

This clone was found a few times. The genes are TRBV5-1 and TRBJ2-3; possibly TRBD1 for D (5 bases). The germline CDR1 and CDR2 sequences are SGHRS and YFSETQ. The CDR3 contains 16 residues. The ends were cut back, 1 base at V and 2 bases at J, with 14 bases in the middle. CDR3 region: CASSLWGPIPTDTQYF. The CDR3 nucleotides are TGCGCCAGCAGCTTGTGGGGCCCGATCCCCACAGATACGCAGTATTTT.